The clone carrying this T cell receptor (beta chain) has a count of ten or more. The antigen remains undetermined. The data are from a study of early T cells in non-severe SARS-CoV-2 infection. Study-wide background: Chains stayed unpaired after sequencing of bulk RNA from unsorted whole blood. General study points: The VDJdb matching leaned toward anti-spike CD8 responses and overlooked private and CD4 specificities.

Unique molecular identifiers were added to individual cDNA molecules. Each CDR3 protein is one row after TCRdb ran MiXCR on the 5' RACE reads. Of more than 55,000 distinct CDR3 sequences listed, less than 15% were seen once; the top ten hold approximately 8.5%. There are 16 residues in the CDR3. Germline V lookup: CDR1 MGHDK, CDR2 SYGVNS. Unmatched junction bases numbered 6, after V lost 3 bases and J lost 4 bases. Specimen: whole blood, collected at baseline. The TCR was taken from an adult who was a healthcare worker with PCR-confirmed SARS-CoV-2 infection or an uninfected control (not recorded which). The rearrangement joins TRBV25-1 to TRBJ2-1; the match to TRBD2 covers 10 bases. The CDR3 loop is CASSDSLAGAYNEQFF. CDR3 nucleotides: TGTGCCAGCAGTGACTCCCTAGCGGGAGCGTACAATGAGCAGTTCTTC.